Below are 15 T cell receptor beta chains sequenced from a single sample in a study of T cell repertoires in cytomegalovirus infection. For these receptors, no antigen is known. From the reads, TCRdb called clonotypes with MiXCR, one entry per CDR3 protein. The repertoire holds about 920,000 distinct CDR3 sequences, with roughly a third as singletons. The input for sequencing was cultured CD8+ T cells from PBMCs, taken from culture after CMV antigen stimulation. All receptors derive from a human donor in good health (CMV status not recorded). Some clones in this sample may be carry-over from other donors' samples.

The chain uses TRBV6-4 and TRBJ2-2; D not resolved. The V end was cut by 4 bases, the J end by 4 bases, with 13 bases between. The CDR3 runs 15 residues. Germline values: CDR1 MRHNA, CDR2 SNTAGT. As DNA, the CDR3 is TGTGCCAGCAGTGCCGCGACTGGTACCACCGGGGAGCTGTTTTTT. Translated: CASSAATGTTGELFF.

The V gene is TRBV18, the J gene TRBJ2-7, with 7 positions matching TRBD1. Per the germline V gene, CDR1 is KGHSH and CDR2 is LQKENI. This CDR3 contains 15 residues. J gave up 4 bases and V 4 bases, and 10 bases lay outside the gene matches. DNA of the CDR3: TGTGCCAGCTCACACCAAGACAGGGTGAAGTACGAGCAGTACTTC. Its translation: CASSHQDRVKYEQYF.

Ten or more counts support this clonotype. The chain links TRBV12-3 or TRBV12-4 to TRBJ2-3; 9 nucleotides match TRBD2. The V segment lost 6 bases and the J segment 0 bases; nucleotides outside the gene matches: 10. The CDR3 length is 17 residues. Here the CDR3 DNA reads TGTGCCAGCAGGGGCTCTAGCGGGGCGCCGAGCACAGATACGCAGTATTTT. Protein: CASRGSSGAPSTDTQYF.

The V gene is TRBV2, the J gene TRBJ2-1, with D maybe TRBD2 (6 bases). The CDR3 covers 15 residues. The V end was cut by 2 bases, the J end by 5 bases, with 13 bases between. CDR1 is SNHLY and CDR2 is FYNNEI in the germline V gene. The CDR3 DNA reads TGTGCCAGCAGTGAAAGGGGCCGGAGGGACAATGAGCAGTTCTTC. This sequence encodes CASSERGRRDNEQFF.

This clonotype appeared a few times. The V and J genes are TRBV13 and TRBJ2-5; D is perhaps TRBD2 (5 bases). CDR1 is PRHDT, CDR2 FYEKMQ, per germline (reference sequence). The CDR3 has 15 residues. V lost 2 bases and J 5 bases, leaving 15 bases between the germline ends. CDR3 sequence reads: CASSLRTEGRETQYF. DNA for the CDR3: TGTGCCAGCAGCTTAAGAACAGAGGGAAGGGAGACCCAGTACTTC.

This clonotype was counted between two and nine times. The CDR3 sequence is CASSLNPGHHQETQYF. The DNA for the CDR3 is TGTGCCAGCAGCTTAAACCCGGGACACCACCAAGAGACCCAGTACTTC. This chain joins TRBV7-3 and TRBJ2-5; weak D call: TRBD1 (6 bases). CDR3 length equals 16 residues. The V gene lost 1 base and the J gene lost 0 bases, with 12 bases spanning the gap. Germline values: CDR1 SGHTA, CDR2 FQGTGA.

The sample holds a few counts of this clonotype. The genes are TRBV6-1 and TRBJ2-1; D unresolved. Germline-derived CDR1 and CDR2 are MNHNS and SASEGT. This CDR3 contains 13 residues. V was shortened by 4 bases and J by 7 bases, with 11 bases between the two germline ends. The CDR3 nucleotides read TGTGCCAGCAGTGCGAGACTCAATAATGAGCAGTTCTTC. Its protein is CASSARLNNEQFF.

This clonotype was detected many times. The CDR3 DNA reads TGTGCCAGCAGCTTAGGGGTAGGGGTCTACAATGAGCAGTTCTTC. Amino acids: CASSLGVGVYNEQFF. V usage is TRBV7-8 and J usage is TRBJ2-1; possibly TRBD1 for D (5 bases). The CDR3 is 15 residues long. From germline, CDR1 is SGHVS and CDR2 FQNEAQ. The V end lost 1 base, the J end lost 3 bases, and 10 bases lay between the germline ends.

The CDR3 bases are TGCAGTGCTAGAGATCGACAGGGCCCTTCTTTCAATCAGCCCCAGCATTTT. Residues: CSARDRQGPSFNQPQHF. This chain links TRBV20-1 with TRBJ1-5, with 7 bases identical to TRBD1. Germline assignment: CDR1 DFQATT and CDR2 SNEGSKA (reference sequence). J was trimmed by 3 bases and V by 0 bases; bases with no gene match: 11. The CDR3 covers 17 residues.

The genes are TRBV6-1 and TRBJ2-7; either TRBD1 or TRBD2 may fit D (5 bases each). Germline V CDR1 and CDR2: MNHNS, SASEGT. The V end was cut by 3 bases, the J end by 2 bases, with 14 bases between. CDR3 size: 15 residues. The CDR3 DNA follows: TGTGCCAGCAGTGAGACCCGGGACGGACCCTACGAGCAGTACTTC. As protein: CASSETRDGPYEQYF.

This clonotype was detected only a few times. The chain recombines TRBV6-2 or TRBV6-3 with TRBJ2-7, with TRBD1 identical over 10 bases. With 0 bases clipped from V and 4 bases from J, the junction kept 9 bases outside the gene matches. CDR1 and CDR2 from the germline V gene are MNHEY and SVGEGT. The CDR3 runs to 17 residues. As DNA, the CDR3 is TGTGCCAGCAGTTACTCGATCGGGACAGGGGATGTTTACGAGCAGTACTTC. It codes for CASSYSIGTGDVYEQYF.

This clonotype has more than one count but fewer than ten. At one boundary the junction diverges from the germline segment, which might be a read error. The chain carries TRBV19 and TRBJ2-3, with D possibly TRBD1 on 5 matching bases. The germline V gene has CDR1 LNHDA and CDR2 SQIVND (reference sequence). This CDR3 has 16 amino acids. The CDR3 spells CASSLDQGDMTDTQYF. As DNA, the CDR3 is TGTGCCAGTAGTTTAGACCAGGGTGACATGACAGATACGCAGTATTTT.

This sequence joins TRBV7-9 and TRBJ2-1; D might be TRBD1 (5 bases). The V and J ends lost 2 bases and 7 bases respectively, with 15 bases between them. Germline values: CDR1 SEHNR, CDR2 FQNEAQ (reference sequence). CDR3 size: 15 residues. The DNA for the CDR3 is TGTGCCAGCAGCTTAAAGGGGTCAGGGCCTAATGAGCAGTTCTTC. This translates into CASSLKGSGPNEQFF.

The V call is TRBV4-3, the J call TRBJ2-1; D is unresolved. The germline V and J ends were trimmed by 3 bases and 0 bases, with 12 bases remaining between them. This CDR3 has 16 residues. The germline V gene encodes CDR1 LGHNA and CDR2 YSLEER. The CDR3 DNA follows: TGCGCCAGCAGCCACCCTACAGTGAGCTCCTACAATGAGCAGTTCTTC. Protein sequence: CASSHPTVSSYNEQFF.

V is TRBV27 and J is TRBJ1-3, with D possibly matching TRBD1 (6 bases). CDR1 is MNHEY and CDR2 is SMNVEV in the germline V gene (reference sequence). The CDR3 loop spans 13 amino acids. V lost 6 bases and J 4 bases, leaving 10 bases between the germline ends. The CDR3 DNA reads TGTGCCAGCAGACCAGGGGTCGGAAACACCATATATTTT. As protein: CASRPGVGNTIYF.